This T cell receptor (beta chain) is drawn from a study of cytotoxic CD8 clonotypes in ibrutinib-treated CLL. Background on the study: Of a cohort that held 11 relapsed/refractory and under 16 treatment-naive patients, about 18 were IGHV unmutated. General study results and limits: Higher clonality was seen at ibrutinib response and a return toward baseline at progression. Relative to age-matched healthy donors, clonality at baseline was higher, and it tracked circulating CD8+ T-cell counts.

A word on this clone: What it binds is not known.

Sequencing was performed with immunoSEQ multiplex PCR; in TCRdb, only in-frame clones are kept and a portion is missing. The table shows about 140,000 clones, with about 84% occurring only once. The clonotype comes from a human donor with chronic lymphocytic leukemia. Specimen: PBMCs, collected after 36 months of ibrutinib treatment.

The CDR3 region has the DNA TGCGCCAGCAGCGGAGGACAGGGAAATTCACCCCTCCACTTT. As protein: CASSGGQGNSPLHF. The rearrangement joins TRBV5-1 to TRBJ1-6, with 8 bases lining up with TRBD1. After removal of 4 bases from V and 7 bases from J, the junction contained 4 bases not matched to a gene. CDR1 and CDR2 (germline): SGHRS, YFSETQ. The CDR3 contains 14 residues. Drawing the rest from reference TRBV5-1 and TRBJ1-6, the complete variable domain is KAGVTQTPRYLIKTRGQQVTLSCSPISGHRSVSWYQQTPGQGLQFLFEYFSETQRNKGNFPGRFSGRQFSNSRSEMNVSTLELGDSALYLCASSGGQGNSPLHFGNGTRLTVT.